The rows below give T cell receptor beta chains drawn from one sample of a study of glioma-infiltrating T cells after dendritic cell vaccination. TCRdb's table, derived via immunoSEQ multiplex PCR, lists solely in-frame clones and lacks some. Of approximately 110,000 clones in the sample, around 87% were seen once. Sequences were derived from blood, sampled after dendritic cell vaccination. These receptors came from a human donor with glioblastoma. The CDR3 runs from the conserved cysteine through the conserved F or W. The D gene is left open where the match is weak. Clone size, where shown, is once, few, many, or a class for clones that have expanded.

-	-	TRBJ2-7	TRBV7-2	CASSSPGQIYEQYF	TGTGCCAGCAGCTCGCCGGGACAAATCTACGAGCAGTACTTC
-	-	TRBJ1-2	TRBV19	CASSPVTAYGYTF	TGTGCCAGTAGCCCAGTTACAGCCTATGGCTACACCTTC
-	once	TRBJ2-1	TRBV5-1	CASSLVPGLVYNEQFF	TGCGCCAGCAGCTTGGTGCCGGGTCTCGTCTACAATGAGCAGTTCTTC
TRBD2	-	TRBJ2-1	TRBV5-1	CASSLRSGGAYNEQFF	TGCGCCAGCAGCTTAAGAAGCGGGGGGGCCTACAATGAGCAGTTCTTC
TRBD1	-	TRBJ2-5	TRBV19	CASSQQGAGETQYF	TGTGCCAGTAGTCAACAGGGGGCTGGAGAGACCCAGTACTTC
-	-	TRBJ1-1	TRBV6-1	CASSRVSAEAFF	TGTGCCAGCAGCAGGGTATCGGCTGAAGCTTTCTTT
TRBD1	-	TRBJ2-1	TRBV30	CAWFGQGANEQFF	TGTGCCTGGTTCGGACAGGGGGCGAATGAGCAGTTCTTC
-	-	TRBJ2-4	TRBV5-1	CASSHEIAKNIQYF	TGCGCCAGCAGTCACGAGATAGCCAAAAACATTCAGTACTTC
-	-	TRBJ1-5	TRBV6-5	CASSEDGEAQPQHF	TGTGCCAGCAGTGAAGACGGAGAGGCTCAGCCCCAGCATTTT
TRBD1	-	TRBJ1-1	TRBV11-1	CASSPGTATEAFF	TGTGCCAGCAGCCCGGGGACAGCCACTGAAGCTTTCTTT
-	-	TRBJ2-7	TRBV27	CASSLSYRDEQYF	TGTGCCAGCAGTTTATCCTACAGGGACGAGCAGTACTTC
TRBD1	once	TRBJ2-1	TRBV7-8	CASSLLYRGDNEQFF	TGTGCCAGCAGCTTATTGTACAGGGGAGACAATGAGCAGTTCTTC
-	-	TRBJ1-2	TRBV9	CASSVSAGGDYGYTF	TGTGCCAGCAGCGTTTCGGCGGGGGGGGACTATGGCTACACCTTC
TRBD1	-	TRBJ2-3	TRBV10-3	CAISGRTGGTDTQYF	TGTGCCATCAGTGGGAGGACAGGGGGAACAGATACGCAGTATTTT
-	-	TRBJ2-1	TRBV6-1	CASSEPRFDFF	TGTGCCAGCAGTGAACCCAGGTTCGACTTCTTC
TRBD1	-	TRBJ2-2	TRBV27	CASTTTGRGRTGELFF	TGTGCCAGCACCACGACGGGCAGGGGGCGCACCGGGGAGCTGTTTTTT
TRBD2	-	TRBJ2-3	TRBV27	CASSGRGGRYTDTQYF	TGTGCCAGCAGTGGACGGGGGGGGAGATACACAGATACGCAGTATTTT
-	-	TRBJ2-5	TRBV5-4	CASTLRGVQETQYF	TGTGCCAGCACTCTCCGGGGAGTACAAGAGACCCAGTACTTC
-	once	TRBJ2-5	TRBV20-1	CSARDEETQYF	TGCAGTGCTAGAGACGAAGAGACCCAGTACTTC
TRBD2	-	TRBJ2-1	TRBV11-3	CASSPAGESGNEQFF	TGTGCCAGCAGCCCAGCGGGAGAATCGGGAAATGAGCAGTTCTTC
TRBD1	-	TRBJ2-1	TRBV5-4	CASSLTDRVYNEQFF	TGTGCCAGCAGCTTGACAGACAGGGTCTACAATGAGCAGTTCTTC
-	-	TRBJ2-7	TRBV6-1	CASRDNAYEQYF	TGTGCCAGCCGGGACAATGCCTACGAGCAGTACTTC
TRBD1	-	TRBJ1-2	TRBV5-4	CASSTRTGAYGYTF	TGTGCCAGCAGCACCCGGACAGGGGCCTATGGCTACACCTTC
-	once	TRBJ1-1	TRBV10-1	CASSESPGLNTEAFF	TGCGCCAGCAGTGAGTCTCCGGGACTCAACACTGAAGCTTTCTTT
TRBD1	few	TRBJ2-3	TRBV19	CASRRQGVLTDTQYF	TGTGCCAGTAGGCGTCAGGGGGTTCTCACAGATACGCAGTATTTT
TRBD2	-	TRBJ2-7	TRBV19	CASIAGGPRYEQYF	TGTGCCAGTATCGCGGGAGGGCCAAGGTACGAGCAGTACTTC
TRBD2	-	TRBJ2-3	TRBV6-6	CASSRSTSRSTDTQYF	TGTGCCAGCAGTCGTTCGACTAGCCGAAGCACAGATACGCAGTATTTT
TRBD1	once	TRBJ2-7	TRBV27	CASSLLGTGVGEQYF	TGTGCCAGCAGTTTATTGGGGACAGGGGTGGGGGAGCAGTACTTC
-	-	TRBJ2-2	TRBV7-6	CASSVDVVAGELFF	TGTGCCAGCAGCGTAGACGTAGTGGCCGGGGAGCTGTTTTTT
TRBD1	-	TRBJ1-2	TRBV27	CASSLFSRGPSGYGYTF	TGTGCCAGCAGTTTATTTAGCAGGGGGCCCTCGGGCTATGGCTACACCTTC
TRBD1	-	TRBJ1-1	TRBV5-1	CASSSGTGMNTEAFF	TGCGCCAGCAGCTCCGGGACAGGGATGAACACTGAAGCTTTCTTT
TRBD2	-	TRBJ2-2	TRBV7-3	CASSPGLAGVYGELFF	TGTGCCAGCAGCCCCGGACTAGCGGGAGTTTATGGGGAGCTGTTTTTT
TRBD2	-	TRBJ2-1	TRBV10-2	CASSESTGRDEQFF	TGCGCCAGCAGTGAGTCGACGGGGAGGGATGAGCAGTTCTTC
TRBD1	-	TRBJ2-7	TRBV27	CASRRDREDEQYF	TGTGCCAGCAGGAGGGACAGGGAGGACGAGCAGTACTTC
-	-	TRBJ1-2	TRBV2	CASSEGRDKYGYTF	TGTGCCAGCAGTGAAGGCAGGGATAAGTATGGCTACACCTTC
TRBD2	-	TRBJ2-2	TRBV9	CASSRASGRAFTSGELFF	TGTGCCAGCAGCAGAGCCAGCGGGAGGGCATTTACATCCGGGGAGCTGTTTTTT
TRBD1	-	TRBJ1-5	TRBV6-6	CASSQGVQPQHF	TGTGCCAGCAGTCAGGGGGTCCAGCCCCAGCATTTT
-	-	TRBJ1-3	TRBV5-5	CASSLDTFSGNTIYF	TGTGCCAGCAGCTTGGACACCTTCTCTGGAAACACCATATATTTT
-	-	TRBJ1-3	TRBV19	CASSIKGSGNTIYF	TGTGCCAGTAGTATAAAGGGGTCTGGAAACACCATATATTTT
TRBD1	-	TRBJ2-7	TRBV5-1	CASSLVVGQGNEQYF	TGCGCCAGCAGCTTGGTCGTCGGACAGGGCAACGAGCAGTACTTC
TRBD2	-	TRBJ2-3	TRBV30	CAWSVTNPPSGGGYLPDTQYF	TGTGCCTGGAGTGTAACTAACCCCCCTAGCGGGGGGGGTTACCTGCCAGATACGCAGTATTTT
TRBD2	-	TRBJ2-3	TRBV5-1	CASTWGTSGGYTQYF	TGCGCCAGCACCTGGGGGACTAGCGGGGGTTATACGCAGTATTTT
TRBD2	-	TRBJ2-7	TRBV5-4	CASSFGGGTRYEQYF	TGTGCCAGCAGCTTTGGCGGGGGGACGCGGTACGAGCAGTACTTC
TRBD2	-	TRBJ2-2	TRBV7-3	CASSVGTSGTGELFF	TGTGCCAGCAGCGTGGGGACTAGCGGCACCGGGGAGCTGTTTTTT
-	-	TRBJ1-3	TRBV6-1	CASSGAGNTIYF	TGTGCCAGCAGTGGAGCTGGAAACACCATATATTTT
TRBD2	once	TRBJ2-7	TRBV4-1	CASSHPGGLYEQYF	TGCGCCAGCAGCCACCCGGGAGGACTCTACGAGCAGTACTTC
-	once	TRBJ2-6	TRBV5-5	CASSLDGYSGANVLTF	TGTGCCAGCAGCTTGGACGGGTATTCTGGGGCCAACGTCCTGACTTTC
-	-	TRBJ1-2	TRBV19	CASQGKYYGYTF	TGTGCCAGCCAGGGAAAATACTATGGCTACACCTTC